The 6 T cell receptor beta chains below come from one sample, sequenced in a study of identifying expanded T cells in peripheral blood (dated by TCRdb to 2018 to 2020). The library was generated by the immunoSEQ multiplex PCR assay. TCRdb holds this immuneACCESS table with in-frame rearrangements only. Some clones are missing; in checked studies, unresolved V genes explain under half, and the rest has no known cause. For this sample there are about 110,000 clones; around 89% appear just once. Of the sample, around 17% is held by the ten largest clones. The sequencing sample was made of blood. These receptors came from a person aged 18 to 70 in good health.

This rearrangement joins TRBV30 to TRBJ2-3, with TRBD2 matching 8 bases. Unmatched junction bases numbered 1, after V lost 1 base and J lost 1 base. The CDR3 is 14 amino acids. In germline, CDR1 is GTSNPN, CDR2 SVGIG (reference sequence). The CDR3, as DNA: TGTGCCTGGAGTGAACTAGCGGGCACAGATACGCAGTATTTT. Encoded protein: CAWSELAGTDTQYF.

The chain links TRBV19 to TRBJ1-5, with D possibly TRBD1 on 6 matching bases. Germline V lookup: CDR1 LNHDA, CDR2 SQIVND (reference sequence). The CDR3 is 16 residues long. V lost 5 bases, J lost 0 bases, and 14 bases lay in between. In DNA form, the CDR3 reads TGTGCCAGTAGTGCCCAAACAGGGTATAGCAATCAGCCCCAGCATTTT. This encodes CASSAQTGYSNQPQHF.

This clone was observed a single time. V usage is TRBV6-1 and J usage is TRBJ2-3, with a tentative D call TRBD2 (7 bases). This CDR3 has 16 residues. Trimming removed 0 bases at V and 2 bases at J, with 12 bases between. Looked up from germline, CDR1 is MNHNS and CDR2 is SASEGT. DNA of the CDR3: TGTGCCAGCAGTGAAGCTTTGGCGGGGGCCACAGATACGCAGTATTTT. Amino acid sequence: CASSEALAGATDTQYF.

The CDR3 bases are TGTGCCAGCAGTTTATACACAGGGGACTCCTACAATGAGCAGTTCTTC. It specifies CASSLYTGDSYNEQFF. The chain links TRBV28 to TRBJ2-1, with 7 bases aligning to TRBD1. Germline V lookup: CDR1 MDHEN, CDR2 SYDVKM. After removal of 1 base from V and 0 bases from J, the junction contained 3 bases not matched to a gene. The CDR3 spans 16 residues.

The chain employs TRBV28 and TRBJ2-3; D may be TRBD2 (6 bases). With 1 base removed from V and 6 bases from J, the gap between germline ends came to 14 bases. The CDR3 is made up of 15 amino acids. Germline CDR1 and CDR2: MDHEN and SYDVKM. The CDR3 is CASSLFVAAGDTQYF. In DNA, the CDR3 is TGTGCCAGCAGTTTATTCGTGGCTGCGGGGGATACGCAGTATTTT.

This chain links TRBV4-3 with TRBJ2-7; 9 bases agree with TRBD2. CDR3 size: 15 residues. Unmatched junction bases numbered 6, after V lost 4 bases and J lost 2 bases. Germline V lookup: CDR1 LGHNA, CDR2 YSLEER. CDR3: CASSLQIAGAYEQYF. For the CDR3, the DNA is TGCGCCAGCAGCCTCCAGATAGCGGGGGCCTACGAGCAGTACTTC.